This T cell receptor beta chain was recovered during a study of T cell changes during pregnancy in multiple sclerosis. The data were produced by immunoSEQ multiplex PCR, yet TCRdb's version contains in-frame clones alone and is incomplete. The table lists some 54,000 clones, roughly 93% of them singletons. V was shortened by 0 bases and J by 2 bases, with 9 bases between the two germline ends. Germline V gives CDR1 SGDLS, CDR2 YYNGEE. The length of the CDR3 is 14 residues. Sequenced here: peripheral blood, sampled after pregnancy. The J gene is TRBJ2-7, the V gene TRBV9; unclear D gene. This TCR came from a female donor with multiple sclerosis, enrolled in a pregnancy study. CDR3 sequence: CASSVATEPYEQYF. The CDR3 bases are TGTGCCAGCAGCGTAGCTACAGAGCCCTACGAGCAGTACTTC.